Sequencing of this T cell receptor beta chain was carried out in a study of cytomegalovirus exposure and HLA in healthy donors. Background on the study: The same platform as the approximately 660 first-cohort repertoires was used for the roughly 130 validation repertoires, a later analysis reported.

Trimming took 4 bases from V and 4 from J; bases not matched to a gene: 8. CDR1 and CDR2 from the germline V gene are SGHRS and YFSETQ. This CDR3 has 14 amino acids. Concerning this clone: Its antigen is as yet unknown.

Study-level findings and limits: In vitro work confirmed that three CMV-associated chains recognize CMV antigens. Generally TCR sequences proved uncommon, though certain public TCRs appeared in numerous donors. Cytomegalovirus association was listed for 170 or so TCR beta chains.

The protocol was immunoSEQ multiplex PCR, while the TCRdb copy is restricted to in-frame clones and leaves out a portion. Among about 220,000 clones, about 87% were seen once, and the ten largest hold 2% to 3%. Material: PBMCs. The receptor was isolated from a man between 18 and 35 years old in good health and CMV-seronegative. The genes are TRBV5-1 and TRBJ2-7; 7 bases are shared with TRBD1. The CDR3, as DNA: TGCGCCAGCAGCCTTGACAGGGATCCTTACGAGCAGTACTTC. Its translation: CASSLDRDPYEQYF.